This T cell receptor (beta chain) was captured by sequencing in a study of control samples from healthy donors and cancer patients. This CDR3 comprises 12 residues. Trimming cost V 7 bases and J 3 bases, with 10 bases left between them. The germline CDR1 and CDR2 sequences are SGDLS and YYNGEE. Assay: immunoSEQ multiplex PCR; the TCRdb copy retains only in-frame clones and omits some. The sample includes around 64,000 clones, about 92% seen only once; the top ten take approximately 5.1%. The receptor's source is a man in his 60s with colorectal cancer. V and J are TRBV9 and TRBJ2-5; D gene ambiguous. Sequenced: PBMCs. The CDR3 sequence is CASRGPEETQYF. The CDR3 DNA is TGTGCCAGCCGAGGCCCTGAAGAGACCCAGTACTTC.